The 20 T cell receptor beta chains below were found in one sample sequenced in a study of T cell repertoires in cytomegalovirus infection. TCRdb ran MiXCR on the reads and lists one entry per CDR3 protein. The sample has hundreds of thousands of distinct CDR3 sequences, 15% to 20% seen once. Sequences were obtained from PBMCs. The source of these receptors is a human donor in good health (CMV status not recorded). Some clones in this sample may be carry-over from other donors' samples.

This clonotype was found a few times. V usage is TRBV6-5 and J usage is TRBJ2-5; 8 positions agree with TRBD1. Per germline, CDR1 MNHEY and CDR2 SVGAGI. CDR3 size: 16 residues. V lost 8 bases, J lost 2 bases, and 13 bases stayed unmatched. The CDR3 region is CASFRTGRRGQETQYF. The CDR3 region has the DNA TGTGCCAGCTTTCGGACAGGGAGGAGGGGACAAGAGACCCAGTACTTC.

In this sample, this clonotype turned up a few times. The CDR3 bases are TGTGCCAGCAGAGACCTGGGAGATACGCAGTATTTT. Translated: CASRDLGDTQYF. The chain links TRBV6-2 or TRBV6-3 to TRBJ2-3; no reliable D call. The V end lost 6 bases, the J end lost 5 bases, and 9 bases lay between the germline ends. The CDR3 loop spans 12 amino acids. Germline V gene sequence: CDR1 MNHEY, CDR2 SVGEGT.

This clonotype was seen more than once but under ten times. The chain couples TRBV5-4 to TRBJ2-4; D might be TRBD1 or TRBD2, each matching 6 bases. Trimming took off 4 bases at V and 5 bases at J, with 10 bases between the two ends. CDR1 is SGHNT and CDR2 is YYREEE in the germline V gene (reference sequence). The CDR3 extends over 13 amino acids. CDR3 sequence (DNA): TGTGCCAGCAGCGCGGGACAAGAAAACATTCAGTACTTC. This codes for CASSAGQENIQYF.

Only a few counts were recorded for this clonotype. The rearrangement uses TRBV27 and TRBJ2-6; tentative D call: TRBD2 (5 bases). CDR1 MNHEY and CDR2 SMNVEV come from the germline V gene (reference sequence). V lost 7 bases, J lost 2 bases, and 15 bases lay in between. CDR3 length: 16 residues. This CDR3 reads CASNEGPAAGANVLTF. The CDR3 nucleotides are TGTGCCAGCAATGAGGGCCCCGCCGCTGGGGCCAACGTCCTGACTTTC.

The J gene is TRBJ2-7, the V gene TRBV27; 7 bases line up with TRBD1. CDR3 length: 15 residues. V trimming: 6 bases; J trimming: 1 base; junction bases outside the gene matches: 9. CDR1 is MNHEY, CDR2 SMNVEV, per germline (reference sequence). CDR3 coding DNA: TGTGCCAGCAGATCACCCGAGACAGGGTCCTACGAGCAGTACTTC. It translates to CASRSPETGSYEQYF.

CDR3 in amino acids: CASSYAPGRAGETQYF. The CDR3 coding sequence is TGTGCCAGCAGCTATGCTCCCGGGAGGGCCGGGGAGACCCAGTACTTC. V is TRBV5-4 and J is TRBJ2-5; 8 positions match TRBD2. Germline values: CDR1 SGHNT, CDR2 YYREEE (reference sequence). The V and J ends lost 3 bases and 5 bases, in that order; junction bases with no gene match: 12. The CDR3 has 16 amino acids.

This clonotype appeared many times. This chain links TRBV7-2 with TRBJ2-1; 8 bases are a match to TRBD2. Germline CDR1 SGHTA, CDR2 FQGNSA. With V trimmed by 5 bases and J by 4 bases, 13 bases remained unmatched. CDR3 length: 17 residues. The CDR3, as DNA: TGTGCCAGCAGCCTCGTTGGGACTAGATTTGGTTACAATGAGCAGTTCTTC. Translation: CASSLVGTRFGYNEQFF.

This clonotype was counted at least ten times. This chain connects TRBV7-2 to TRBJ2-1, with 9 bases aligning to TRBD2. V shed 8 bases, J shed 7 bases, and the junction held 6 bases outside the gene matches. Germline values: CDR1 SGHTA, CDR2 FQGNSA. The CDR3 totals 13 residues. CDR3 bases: TGTGCCAGCCCCCGGCGGGAGGGTAATGAGCAGTTCTTC. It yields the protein CASPRREGNEQFF.

CDR3 residues: CASSLSVGTSGTGELFF. The CDR3, as DNA: TGTGCCAGCAGCTTAAGCGTCGGGACTAGCGGGACCGGGGAGCTGTTTTTT. The gene calls are TRBV7-2 and TRBJ2-2; the match to TRBD2 covers 12 bases. CDR1 is SGHTA and CDR2 is FQGNSA in the germline V gene. There are 17 residues in the CDR3. After removal of 2 bases from V and 5 bases from J, the junction contained 6 bases not matched to a gene.

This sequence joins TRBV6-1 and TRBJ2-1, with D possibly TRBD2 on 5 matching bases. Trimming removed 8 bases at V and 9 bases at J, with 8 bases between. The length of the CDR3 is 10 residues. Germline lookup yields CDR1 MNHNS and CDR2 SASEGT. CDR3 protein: CASGGGEQFF. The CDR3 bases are TGTGCCAGCGGCGGAGGTGAGCAGTTCTTC.

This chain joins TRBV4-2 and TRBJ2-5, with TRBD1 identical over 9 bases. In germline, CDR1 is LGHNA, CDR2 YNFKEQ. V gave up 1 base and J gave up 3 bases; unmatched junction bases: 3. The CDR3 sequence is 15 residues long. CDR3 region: CASSQAWTGEETQYF. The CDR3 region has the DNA TGTGCCAGCAGCCAAGCCTGGACAGGGGAAGAGACCCAGTACTTC.

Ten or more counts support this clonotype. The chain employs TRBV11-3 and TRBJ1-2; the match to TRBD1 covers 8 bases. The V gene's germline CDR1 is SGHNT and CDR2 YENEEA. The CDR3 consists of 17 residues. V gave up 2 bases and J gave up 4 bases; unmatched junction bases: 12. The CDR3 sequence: CASSLRTGRPGSYGYTF. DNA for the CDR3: TGTGCCAGCAGCTTAAGGACAGGGAGGCCGGGGAGCTATGGCTACACCTTC.

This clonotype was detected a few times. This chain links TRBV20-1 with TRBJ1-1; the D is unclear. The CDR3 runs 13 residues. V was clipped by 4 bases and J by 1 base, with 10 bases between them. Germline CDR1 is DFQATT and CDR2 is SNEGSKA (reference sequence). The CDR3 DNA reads TGCAGTGCTATATCGGGTCCGAACACTGAAGCTTTCTTT. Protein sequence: CSAISGPNTEAFF.

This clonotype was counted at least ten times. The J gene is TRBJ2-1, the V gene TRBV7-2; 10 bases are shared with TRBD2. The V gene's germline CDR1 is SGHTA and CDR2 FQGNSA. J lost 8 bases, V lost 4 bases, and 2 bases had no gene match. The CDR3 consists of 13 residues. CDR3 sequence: CASSYGLADEQFF. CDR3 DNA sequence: TGTGCCAGCAGCTATGGACTAGCGGATGAGCAGTTCTTC. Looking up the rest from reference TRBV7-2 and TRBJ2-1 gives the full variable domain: GAGVSQSPSNKVTEKGKDVELRCDPISGHTALYWYRQSLGQGLEFLIYFQGNSAPDKSGLPSDRFSAERTGGSVSTLTIQRTQQEDSAVYLCASSYGLADEQFFGPGTRLTVL.

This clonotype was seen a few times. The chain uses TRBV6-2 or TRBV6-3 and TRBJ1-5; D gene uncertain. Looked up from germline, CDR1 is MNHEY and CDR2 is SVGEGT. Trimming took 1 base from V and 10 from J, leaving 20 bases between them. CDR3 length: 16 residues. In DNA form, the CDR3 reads TGTGCCAGCAGTTACTGGGCCCACGGCGGTGACGAACCCCAGCATTTT. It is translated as CASSYWAHGGDEPQHF.

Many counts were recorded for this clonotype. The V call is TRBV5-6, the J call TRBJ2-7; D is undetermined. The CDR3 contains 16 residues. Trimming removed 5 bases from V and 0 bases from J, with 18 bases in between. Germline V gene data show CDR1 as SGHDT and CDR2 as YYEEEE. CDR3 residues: CASRLDTGLGSYEQYF. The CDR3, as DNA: TGTGCCAGCAGGTTAGATACCGGGCTTGGCTCCTACGAGCAGTACTTC.

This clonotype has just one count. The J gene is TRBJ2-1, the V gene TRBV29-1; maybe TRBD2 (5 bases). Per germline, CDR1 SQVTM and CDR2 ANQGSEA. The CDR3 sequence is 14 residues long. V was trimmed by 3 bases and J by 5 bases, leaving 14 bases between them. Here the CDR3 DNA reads TGCAGCGTTGAGGATTTAGAGGGTAACAATGAGCAGTTCTTC. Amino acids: CSVEDLEGNNEQFF.

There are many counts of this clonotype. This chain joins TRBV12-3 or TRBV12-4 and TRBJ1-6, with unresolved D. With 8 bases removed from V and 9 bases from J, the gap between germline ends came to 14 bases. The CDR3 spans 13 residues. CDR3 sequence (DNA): TGTGCCAGCGGACCTAGGGCGGGTTCACCCCTCCACTTT. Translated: CASGPRAGSPLHF.

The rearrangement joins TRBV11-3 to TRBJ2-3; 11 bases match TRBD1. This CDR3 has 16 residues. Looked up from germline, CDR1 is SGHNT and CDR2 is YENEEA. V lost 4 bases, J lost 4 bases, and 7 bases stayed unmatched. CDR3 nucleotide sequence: TGTGCCAGCAGCTCGGGGCCGGGACAGGGGGCAGATACGCAGTATTTT. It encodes CASSSGPGQGADTQYF. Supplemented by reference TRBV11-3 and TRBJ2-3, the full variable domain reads EAGVVQSPRYKIIEKKQPVAFWCNPISGHNTLYWYLQNLGQGPELLIRYENEEAVDDSQLPKDRFSAERLKGVDSTLKIQPAELGDSAVYLCASSSGPGQGADTQYFGPGTRLTVL.

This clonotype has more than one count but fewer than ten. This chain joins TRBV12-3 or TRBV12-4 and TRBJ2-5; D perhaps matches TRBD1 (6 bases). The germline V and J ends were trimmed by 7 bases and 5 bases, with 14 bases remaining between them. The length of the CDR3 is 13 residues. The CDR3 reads CASNVIQGETQYF. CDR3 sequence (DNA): TGTGCCAGCAATGTGATCCAGGGGGAGACCCAGTACTTC.